These 7 T cell receptor beta chains came from one sample sequenced in a study of circulating and synovial CD4+ cells in juvenile arthritis. Generated by immunoSEQ multiplex PCR, the TCRdb table keeps only in-frame clones and is missing some. The sample has 14,000 or so clones, approximately 80% seen once; the top ten hold approximately 3.6%. Input material: CD4+ T cells from synovial fluid. All receptors come from a human patient with juvenile idiopathic arthritis. Some clones in this sample may be carry-over from other donors' samples.

The chain joins TRBV4-3 to TRBJ2-3, with TRBD1 identical over 10 bases. This CDR3 is built from 16 residues. CDR1 is LGHNA and CDR2 is YSLEER in the germline V gene. V lost 1 base to trimming and J lost 2 bases; unmatched junction nucleotides: 3. CDR3 residues: CASSQGQGAITDTQYF. The CDR3 nucleotides read TGCGCCAGCAGCCAAGGACAGGGGGCTATCACAGATACGCAGTATTTT.

The rearrangement uses TRBV5-1 and TRBJ2-7; TRBD1 might be the D (6 bases). This CDR3 is 18 amino acids long. Germline CDR1 and CDR2: SGHRS and YFSETQ. V lost 0 bases to trimming and J lost 3 bases, with 22 bases between them. The CDR3 sequence is CASSLGRQGLAQGYEQYF. The CDR3 DNA follows: TGCGCCAGCAGCTTGGGGCGGCAGGGGCTGGCTCAAGGCTACGAGCAGTACTTC. The entire variable domain, with the rest obtained from reference TRBV5-1 and TRBJ2-7, is as follows: KAGVTQTPRYLIKTRGQQVTLSCSPISGHRSVSWYQQTPGQGLQFLFEYFSETQRNKGNFPGRFSGRQFSNSRSEMNVSTLELGDSALYLCASSLGRQGLAQGYEQYFGPGTRLTVT.

The genes are TRBV4-3 and TRBJ2-1; 11 bases align to TRBD2. The V gene's germline CDR1 is LGHNA and CDR2 YSLEER. V shed 3 bases, J shed 4 bases, and the junction held 8 bases outside the gene matches. This CDR3 is built from 17 residues. CDR3 DNA: TGCGCCAGCAGCCAGGGAATAGCGGGGGGGCCTTACAATGAGCAGTTCTTC. Encoded protein: CASSQGIAGGPYNEQFF.

The rearrangement joins TRBV4-3 to TRBJ2-7; 7 nucleotides match TRBD1. The CDR3 loop spans 18 amino acids. V lost 0 bases to trimming and J lost 4 bases; unmatched junction nucleotides: 15. The germline V gene encodes CDR1 LGHNA and CDR2 YSLEER. In DNA, the CDR3 is TGCGCCAGCAGCCAAGATTTACCGAGGACAGGTTGGGCTTACGAGCAGTACTTC. This codes for CASSQDLPRTGWAYEQYF.

The J gene is TRBJ2-2, the V gene TRBV7-9; a possible D gene is TRBD1 (6 bases). V was cut by 5 bases and J by 2 bases, with 15 bases left in between. This CDR3 has 16 amino acids. Germline assignment: CDR1 SEHNR and CDR2 FQNEAQ (reference sequence). The CDR3: CASSIQRTVNTGELFF. CDR3 nucleotide sequence: TGTGCCAGCAGCATACAAAGGACAGTTAACACCGGGGAGCTGTTTTTT.

The chain joins TRBV5-4 to TRBJ2-7; 7 nucleotides line up with TRBD2. The germline V gene encodes CDR1 SGHNT and CDR2 YYREEE (reference sequence). CDR3 size: 13 residues. V lost 5 bases and J lost 3; bases outside the gene matches: 5. The CDR3 nucleotides read TGTGCCAGCAGTACACGGGGGGACTACGAGCAGTACTTC. It codes for CASSTRGDYEQYF.

The chain combines TRBV6-1 with TRBJ1-2; the D is unclear. Germline V gives CDR1 MNHNS, CDR2 SASEGT. The length of the CDR3 is 15 residues. Trimming stripped 3 bases from V and 4 bases from J, with 15 bases between. The CDR3 DNA sequence: TGTGCCAGCAGTGAGAGGGCAGGAGCGGGCTATGGCTACACCTTC. Protein sequence: CASSERAGAGYGYTF.